The 28 T cell receptor beta chains listed next were all sequenced from one sample in a study of Ad26.COV2.S vaccination and SARS-CoV-2 variants. The data were produced by immunoSEQ multiplex PCR, yet TCRdb's version contains in-frame clones alone and is incomplete. Among approximately 420,000 clones listed, approximately 88% were seen once. Treatment defined: around 19 received Ad26.COV2.S at low or high dose, single or two shots; about five received placebo; per-sample allocation not given. Day 63 after the first injection of vaccine or placebo was the sampling time. Source: peripheral blood, taken in a trial of Ad26.COV2.S vaccine versus placebo. The receptors stem from a person between 18 and 59 years old who received the Ad26.COV2.S COVID-19 vaccine or a placebo.

A single count supports this clone. The CDR3 bases are TGTGCCAGTAGTATTGCTCGGACAGTGAACACCGGGGAGCTGTTTTTT. Protein sequence: CASSIARTVNTGELFF. The chain employs TRBV19 and TRBJ2-2; TRBD1 is a possible D gene (6 bases). V shed 3 bases and J shed 1 base, with 12 bases lying between them. CDR1 and CDR2 (germline): LNHDA, SQIVND (reference sequence). The CDR3 totals 16 residues.

DNA of the CDR3: TGTGCCAGCAGCCCCTCTTTGACTAGTGGGTACGAGCAGTACTTC. Protein: CASSPSLTSGYEQYF. The chain has TRBV7-9 and TRBJ2-7, with D tentatively TRBD2 (6 bases). V was cut by 5 bases and J by 4 bases, with 18 bases left in between. The CDR3 has 15 residues. The germline V gene has CDR1 SEHNR and CDR2 FQNEAQ (reference sequence). The entire variable domain, with the rest obtained from reference TRBV7-9 and TRBJ2-7, is as follows: DTGVSQNPRHKITKRGQNVTFRCDPISEHNRLYWYRQTLGQGPEFLTYFQNEAQLEKSRLLSDRFSAERPKGSFSTLEIQRTEQGDSAMYLCASSPSLTSGYEQYFGPGTRLTVT.

The chain uses TRBV6-2 or TRBV6-3 and TRBJ2-2; D is possibly TRBD1 (5 bases). The CDR3 is 16 amino acids. From germline, CDR1 is MNHEY and CDR2 SVGEGT. The V and J ends lost 0 bases and 6 bases respectively, with 14 bases between them. CDR3 DNA: TGTGCCAGCAGTTACTCGATAAAAGGGGTGGCCGGGGAGCTGTTTTTT. Encoded protein: CASSYSIKGVAGELFF.

This chain joins TRBV28 and TRBJ2-3; 11 bases map to TRBD2. Per germline, CDR1 MDHEN and CDR2 SYDVKM. V lost 2 bases to trimming and J lost 6 bases; unmatched junction nucleotides: 4. This CDR3 has 15 amino acids. The CDR3 bases are TGTGCCAGCAGTTTACCTTCTAGCGGGGGGGATACGCAGTATTTT. It translates to CASSLPSSGGDTQYF.

The chain has TRBV6-1 and TRBJ1-6; D is perhaps TRBD1 (5 bases). Deletions cut 4 bases from V and 0 bases from J, with 10 bases between. Germline V lookup: CDR1 MNHNS, CDR2 SASEGT. CDR3 length equals 16 residues. The chain's CDR3 is CASSGGTVSYNSPLHF. The CDR3 nucleotides are TGTGCCAGCAGTGGGGGGACGGTCTCCTATAATTCACCCCTCCACTTT.

This clone has a single count. The chain carries TRBV12-3 or TRBV12-4 and TRBJ2-3; D is perhaps TRBD2 (7 bases). V was clipped by 6 bases and J by 6 bases, with 13 bases between them. CDR3 length equals 13 residues. The CDR3 DNA follows: TGTGCCAGCAGCCGCCGGGGGGCGGATACGCAGTATTTT. Protein sequence: CASSRRGADTQYF.

The chain combines TRBV5-1 with TRBJ2-1; D unresolved. The V end lost 0 bases, the J end lost 6 bases, and 7 bases lay between the germline ends. Germline loops: CDR1 SGHRS, CDR2 YFSETQ. This CDR3 region has 13 residues. CDR3 sequence: CASSLEAPNEQFF. The CDR3 nucleotides read TGCGCCAGCAGCTTGGAGGCCCCCAATGAGCAGTTCTTC.

The V call is TRBV19, the J call TRBJ1-6, with TRBD1 matching 7 bases. V trimming: 3 bases; J trimming: 11 bases; junction bases outside the gene matches: 10. Germline V gene sequence: CDR1 LNHDA, CDR2 SQIVND (reference sequence). The CDR3 is 15 residues long. The CDR3 bases are TGTGCCAGTAGTATGTCGGGACAGCTAGGGGCACCCCTCCACTTT. As protein: CASSMSGQLGAPLHF.

This chain joins TRBV9 and TRBJ2-7, with D possibly matching TRBD2 (5 bases). The CDR3 is made up of 15 amino acids. V was clipped by 4 bases and J by 2 bases, with 16 bases between them. Germline CDR1 and CDR2: SGDLS and YYNGEE. The chain's CDR3 is CASSPYRDTAYEQYF. CDR3 nucleotide sequence: TGTGCCAGCAGCCCGTATCGGGATACCGCCTACGAGCAGTACTTC. Full variable domain (missing parts from reference TRBV9 and TRBJ2-7): DSGVTQTPKHLITATGQRVTLRCSPRSGDLSVYWYQQSLDQGLQFLIQYYNGEERAKGNILERFSAQQFPDLHSELNLSSLELGDSALYFCASSPYRDTAYEQYFGPGTRLTVT.

The V and J genes are TRBV2 and TRBJ1-6; tentatively, D is TRBD1 (5 bases). V dropped 8 bases and J dropped 2 bases, with 16 bases sitting between them. This CDR3 region has 16 residues. Germline V gives CDR1 SNHLY, CDR2 FYNNEI. CDR3 amino acids: CASSGGSGPYNSPLHF. The CDR3 DNA reads as TGTGCCAGCTCGGGGGGGTCGGGCCCCTATAATTCACCCCTCCACTTT. Drawing the rest from reference TRBV2 and TRBJ1-6, the complete variable domain is EPEVTQTPSHQVTQMGQEVILRCVPISNHLYFYWYRQILGQKVEFLVSFYNNEISEKSEIFDDQFSVERPDGSNFTLKIRSTKLEDSAMYFCASSGGSGPYNSPLHFGNGTRLTVT.

The sample holds a few counts of this clone. This chain links TRBV28 with TRBJ1-6, with unresolved D. V lost 2 bases and J 6 bases, leaving 14 bases between the germline ends. This CDR3 has 16 amino acids. Germline values: CDR1 MDHEN, CDR2 SYDVKM. CDR3 sequence reads: CASSLESWQTNSPLHF. The CDR3 bases are TGTGCCAGCAGTTTAGAGAGTTGGCAGACTAATTCACCCCTCCACTTT. The full variable domain, its missing parts supplied by reference TRBV28 and TRBJ1-6, is DVKVTQSSRYLVKRTGEKVFLECVQDMDHENMFWYRQDPGLGLRLIYFSYDVKMKEKGDIPEGYSVSREKKERFSLILESASTNQTSMYLCASSLESWQTNSPLHFGNGTRLTVT.

This clone was seen a single time. The J gene is TRBJ2-7, the V gene TRBV28; unclear D gene. V was clipped by 5 bases and J by 2 bases, with 19 bases between them. The length of the CDR3 is 16 residues. Per germline, CDR1 MDHEN and CDR2 SYDVKM. Here the CDR3 DNA reads TGTGCCAGCAGTGCCCTAGACCTCCTTCGGCCCTACGAGCAGTACTTC. Amino acids: CASSALDLLRPYEQYF.

This clone was seen only a few times. The V call is TRBV5-6, the J call TRBJ1-5, with D uncertain. Germline-derived CDR1 and CDR2 are SGHDT and YYEEEE. This CDR3 spans 15 amino acids. Trimming pared 4 bases from V and 0 bases from J, leaving 11 bases between. CDR3 bases: TGTGCCAGCAGCGCGGTGGGCAGTAGCAATCAGCCCCAGCATTTT. Its protein is CASSAVGSSNQPQHF.

The chain has TRBV7-2 and TRBJ1-1, with D unresolved. CDR1 is SGHTA, CDR2 FQGNSA, per germline. This CDR3 comprises 14 residues. Trimming removed 3 bases from V and 0 bases from J, with 8 bases in between. The DNA of the CDR3 is TGTGCCAGCAGCTTGGTGCCGATGAACACTGAAGCTTTCTTT. Amino acid sequence: CASSLVPMNTEAFF.

The chain's CDR3 is CASSFSTQGGTDTQYF. DNA of the CDR3: TGTGCCAGCAGCTTCAGCACGCAGGGGGGCACAGATACGCAGTATTTT. The rearrangement links TRBV7-2 to TRBJ2-3; 7 nucleotides align to TRBD1. Germline CDR1 is SGHTA and CDR2 is FQGNSA. Trimming took 3 bases from V and 1 from J; bases not matched to a gene: 7. The CDR3 totals 16 residues.

V usage is TRBV4-3 and J usage is TRBJ2-4; TRBD1 might be the D (6 bases). CDR3 length: 14 amino acids. V was trimmed by 4 bases and J by 7 bases, leaving 14 bases between them. Germline V gene sequence: CDR1 LGHNA, CDR2 YSLEER. The CDR3 reads CASSPKNRDNIQYF. CDR3 sequence (DNA): TGCGCCAGCAGCCCGAAAAACAGGGATAACATTCAGTACTTC.

The V call is TRBV28, the J call TRBJ1-6; tentative D call: TRBD1 (5 bases). The CDR3 covers 15 residues. The V end was cut by 5 bases, the J end by 9 bases, with 17 bases between. Germline loops: CDR1 MDHEN, CDR2 SYDVKM. The CDR3 region has the DNA TGTGCCAGCAGTCCACCGTGGGGTAGGGGTTCACCCCTCCACTTT. Protein sequence: CASSPPWGRGSPLHF.

This chain links TRBV4-1 with TRBJ1-1; D unresolved. The CDR3 contains 17 residues. CDR1 MGHRA and CDR2 YSYEKL come from the germline V gene. V lost 4 bases and J lost 3, with 21 bases in between. The DNA of the CDR3 is TGCGCCAGCAGCCCCATTGGTTATATAAAGGGATACACTGAAGCTTTCTTT. Amino acid sequence: CASSPIGYIKGYTEAFF.

This rearrangement joins TRBV10-3 to TRBJ1-5; TRBD1 agrees at 10 bases. Germline loops: CDR1 ENHRY, CDR2 SYGVKD. J lost 1 base, V lost 4 bases, and 22 bases had no gene match. The CDR3 is 22 amino acids. The chain's CDR3 is CAISGEGTGAFLTEGSNQPQHF. CDR3 coding DNA: TGTGCCATCAGTGGGGAAGGGACAGGGGCCTTTTTAACTGAAGGCAGCAATCAGCCCCAGCATTTT.

This chain joins TRBV7-9 and TRBJ1-1, with a weak D call TRBD1 (6 bases). The CDR3 has 13 amino acids. Germline CDR1 and CDR2: SEHNR and FQNEAQ (reference sequence). V lost 2 bases, J lost 10 bases, and 14 bases lay in between. CDR3 sequence (DNA): TGTGCCAGCAGCTTAAATGGGGGCGCTGGAGCTTTCTTT. This codes for CASSLNGGAGAFF.

This sequence joins TRBV27 and TRBJ2-5, with D perhaps TRBD1 (7 bases). The CDR3 runs to 16 residues. Trimming removed 0 bases at V and 6 bases at J, with 17 bases between. Per the germline V gene, CDR1 is MNHEY and CDR2 is SMNVEV (reference sequence). CDR3 amino acids: CASSLSAGGILKTQYF. The CDR3 DNA reads TGTGCCAGCAGTTTATCGGCAGGGGGGATATTGAAGACCCAGTACTTC.

The rearrangement uses TRBV10-3 and TRBJ1-2, with D perhaps matching TRBD1 (6 bases). The CDR3 is 13 amino acids. Trimming left V 3 bases short and J 8 bases short, with 13 bases between. CDR1 is ENHRY, CDR2 SYGVKD, per germline. The CDR3 DNA is TGTGCCATCAGTGATTCGGGGGCTCGGGGCTACACCTTC. Protein product: CAISDSGARGYTF.

Comments on this clone: Other DNA sequences within the sample encode an identical CDR3. The chain has TRBV5-1 and TRBJ2-7; possible D gene TRBD1, 6 bases. The CDR3 loop spans 14 amino acids. Trimming removed 1 base at V and 2 bases at J, with 10 bases between. Germline-derived CDR1 and CDR2 are SGHRS and YFSETQ. CDR3 nucleotide sequence: TGCGCCAGCAGCTTGCCGACAGGAGCCTACGAGCAGTACTTC. It is translated as CASSLPTGAYEQYF.

The chain carries TRBV9 and TRBJ1-4, with D possibly TRBD1 on 5 matching bases. Trimming left V 3 bases short and J 14 bases short, with 11 bases between. Germline loops: CDR1 SGDLS, CDR2 YYNGEE. The CDR3 is 11 amino acids. This chain's CDR3 is CASSGAGRLFF. In nucleotides, the CDR3 is TGTGCCAGCAGCGGGGCAGGGAGGCTGTTTTTT.

This chain uses TRBV4-3 with TRBJ2-7; 8 nucleotides line up with TRBD1. The V gene's germline CDR1 is LGHNA and CDR2 YSLEER. There are 14 residues in the CDR3. With V trimmed by 5 bases and J by 2 bases, 5 bases remained unmatched. The CDR3 is CASSDGTGAYEQYF. The CDR3 nucleotides are TGCGCCAGCAGCGATGGGACAGGCGCCTACGAGCAGTACTTC.

V usage is TRBV4-3 and J usage is TRBJ1-1; 11 nucleotides align to TRBD1. V gave up 3 bases and J gave up 4 bases; unmatched junction bases: 1. The CDR3 is 14 residues long. Germline V CDR1 and CDR2: LGHNA, YSLEER. This chain's CDR3 is CASSQDRGRTEAFF. In DNA form, the CDR3 reads TGCGCCAGCAGCCAGGACAGGGGGCGCACTGAAGCTTTCTTT.

This clone came up once. This chain joins TRBV5-1 and TRBJ2-7, with D possibly being TRBD1 (6 bases). Trimming pared 0 bases from V and 2 bases from J, leaving 12 bases between. CDR1 SGHRS and CDR2 YFSETQ come from the germline V gene. This CDR3 region has 15 residues. The CDR3: CASSLEGTQAYEQYF. The CDR3 region has the DNA TGCGCCAGCAGCTTGGAAGGGACACAAGCCTACGAGCAGTACTTC.

The table lists this clone with a few counts. This chain joins TRBV24-1 and TRBJ2-7; 8 bases map to TRBD1. CDR3 length: 11 residues. With 10 bases clipped from V and 5 bases from J, the junction kept 3 bases outside the gene matches. Germline CDR1 and CDR2: KGHDR and SFDVKD. This CDR3 is CATQQGDEQYF. The CDR3 nucleotides are TGTGCCACGCAACAGGGGGACGAGCAGTACTTC.